The subject of this entry is one TCR beta chain. The antigen is undetermined. The data are from a study of shared clonotypes between healthy human individuals. Whole-study results and caveats: The genetic and exposure-history diversity represented was limited by few donors. Rarefaction gave evidence that sorted-subset sequencing remained incomplete despite large depth.

Per the authors' pipeline: Junction-only sequences without quality scores were provided by ImmunoSEQ, so filtering was different. Repertoires were generated with immunoSEQ multiplex PCR, while TCRdb's copy carries only in-frame clones and drops some. The DNA was the basis for D and trimming; V, J and clone size are from that table. The profile shows about 1.1 million clones, approximately 80% of them singletons. Germline V gene sequence: CDR1 SNHLY, CDR2 FYNNEI. CDR3 length: 19 amino acids. V shed 0 bases and J 1 base; nucleotides not matched to a gene: 11. Material: memory CD4+ T cells from PBMCs. Subset described: CD45RA-negative fraction. This chain uses TRBV2 with TRBJ2-5; 10 nucleotides match TRBD2. This clonotype was sampled from a man aged 18 to 35 in good health. Some clones in this sample may be carry-over from other donors' samples. CDR3 loop: CASSEATSGPFMPQETQYF. For the CDR3, the DNA is TGTGCCAGCAGTGAAGCGACTAGCGGGCCCTTCATGCCCCAAGAGACCCAGTACTTC. The full variable domain, rest sourced from reference TRBV2 and TRBJ2-5, is EPEVTQTPSHQVTQMGQEVILRCVPISNHLYFYWYRQILGQKVEFLVSFYNNEISEKSEIFDDQFSVERPDGSNFTLKIRSTKLEDSAMYFCASSEATSGPFMPQETQYFGPGTRLLVL.